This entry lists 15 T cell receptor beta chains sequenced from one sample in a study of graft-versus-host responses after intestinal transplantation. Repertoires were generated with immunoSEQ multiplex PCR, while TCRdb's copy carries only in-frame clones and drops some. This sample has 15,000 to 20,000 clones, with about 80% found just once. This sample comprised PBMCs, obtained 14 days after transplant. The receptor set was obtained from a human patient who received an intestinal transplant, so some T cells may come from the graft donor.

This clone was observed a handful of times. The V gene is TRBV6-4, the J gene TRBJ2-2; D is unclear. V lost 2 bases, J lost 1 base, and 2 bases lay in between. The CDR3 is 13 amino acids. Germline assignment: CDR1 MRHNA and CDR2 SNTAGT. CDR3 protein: CASSDGNTGELFF. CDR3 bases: TGTGCCAGCAGTGACGGGAACACCGGGGAGCTGTTTTTT.

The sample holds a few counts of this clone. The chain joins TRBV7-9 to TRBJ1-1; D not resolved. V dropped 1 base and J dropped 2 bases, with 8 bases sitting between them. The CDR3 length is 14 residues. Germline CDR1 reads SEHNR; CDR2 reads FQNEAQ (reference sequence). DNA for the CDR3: TGTGCCAGCAGCTTAGGAGAGATCAACACTGAAGCTTTCTTT. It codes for CASSLGEINTEAFF.

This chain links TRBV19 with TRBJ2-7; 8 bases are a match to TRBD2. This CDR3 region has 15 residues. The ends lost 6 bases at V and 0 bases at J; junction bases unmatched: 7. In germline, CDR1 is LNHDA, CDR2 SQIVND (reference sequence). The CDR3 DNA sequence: TGTGCCAGTAGCATGACTAGCGAATCCTCCTACGAGCAGTACTTC. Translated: CASSMTSESSYEQYF.

The DNA for the CDR3 is TGTGCCAGCAGTCCTAAGATGGCCGATAACTATGGCTACACCTTC. This sequence encodes CASSPKMADNYGYTF. The chain has TRBV7-9 and TRBJ1-2; D is unresolved. Germline CDR1 and CDR2: SEHNR and FQNEAQ (reference sequence). V was pared by 6 bases and J by 1 base, with 15 bases between. The CDR3 length is 15 residues.

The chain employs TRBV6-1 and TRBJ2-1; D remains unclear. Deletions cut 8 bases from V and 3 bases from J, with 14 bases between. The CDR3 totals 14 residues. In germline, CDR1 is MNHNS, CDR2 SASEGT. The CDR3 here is CASPGPIIYNEQFF. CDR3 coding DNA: TGTGCCAGCCCGGGCCCCATTATCTACAATGAGCAGTTCTTC.

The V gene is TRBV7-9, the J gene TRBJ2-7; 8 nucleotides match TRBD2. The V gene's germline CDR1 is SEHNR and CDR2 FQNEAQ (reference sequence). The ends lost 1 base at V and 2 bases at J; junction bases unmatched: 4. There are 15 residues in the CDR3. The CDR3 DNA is TGTGCCAGCAGCTTAGGGGAGGGACTAGCCTACGAGCAGTACTTC. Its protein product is CASSLGEGLAYEQYF. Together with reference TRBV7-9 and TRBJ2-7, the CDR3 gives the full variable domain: DTGVSQNPRHKITKRGQNVTFRCDPISEHNRLYWYRQTLGQGPEFLTYFQNEAQLEKSRLLSDRFSAERPKGSFSTLEIQRTEQGDSAMYLCASSLGEGLAYEQYFGPGTRLTVT.

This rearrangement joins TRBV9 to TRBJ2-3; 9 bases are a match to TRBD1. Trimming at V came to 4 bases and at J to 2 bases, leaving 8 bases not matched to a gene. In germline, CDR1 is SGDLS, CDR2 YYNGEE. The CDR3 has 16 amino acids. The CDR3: CASSPRTGVLTDTQYF. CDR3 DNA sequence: TGTGCCAGCAGCCCCCGGACAGGGGTCCTCACAGATACGCAGTATTTT. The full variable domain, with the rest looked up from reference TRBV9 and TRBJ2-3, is DSGVTQTPKHLITATGQRVTLRCSPRSGDLSVYWYQQSLDQGLQFLIQYYNGEERAKGNILERFSAQQFPDLHSELNLSSLELGDSALYFCASSPRTGVLTDTQYFGPGTRLTVL.

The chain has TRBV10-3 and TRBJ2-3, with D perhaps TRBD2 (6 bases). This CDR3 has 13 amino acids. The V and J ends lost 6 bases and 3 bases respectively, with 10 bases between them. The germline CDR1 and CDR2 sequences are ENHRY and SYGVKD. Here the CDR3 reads CAISRGTTDTQYF. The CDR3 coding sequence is TGTGCCATCAGCCGCGGGACTACAGATACGCAGTATTTT.

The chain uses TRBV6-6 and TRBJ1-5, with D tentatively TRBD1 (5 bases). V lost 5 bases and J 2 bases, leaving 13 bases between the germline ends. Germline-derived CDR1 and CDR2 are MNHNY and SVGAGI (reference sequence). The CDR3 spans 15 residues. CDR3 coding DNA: TGTGCCAGCAGTCCCGAGGGGTTTCGCAATCAGCCCCAGCATTTT. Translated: CASSPEGFRNQPQHF.

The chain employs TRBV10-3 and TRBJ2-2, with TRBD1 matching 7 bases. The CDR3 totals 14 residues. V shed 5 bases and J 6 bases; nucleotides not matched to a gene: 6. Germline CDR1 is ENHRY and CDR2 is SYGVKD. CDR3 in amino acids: CAISTDRGPGELFF. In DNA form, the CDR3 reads TGTGCCATCAGTACAGATAGGGGGCCCGGGGAGCTGTTTTTT.

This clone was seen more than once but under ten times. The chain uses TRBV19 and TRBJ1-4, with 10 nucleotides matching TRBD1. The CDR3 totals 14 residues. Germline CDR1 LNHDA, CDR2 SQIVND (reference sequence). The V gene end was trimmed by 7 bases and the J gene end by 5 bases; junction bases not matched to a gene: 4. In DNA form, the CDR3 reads TGTGCCAGTAACCGGGACAGGGGCAATGAAAAACTGTTTTTT. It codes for CASNRDRGNEKLFF.

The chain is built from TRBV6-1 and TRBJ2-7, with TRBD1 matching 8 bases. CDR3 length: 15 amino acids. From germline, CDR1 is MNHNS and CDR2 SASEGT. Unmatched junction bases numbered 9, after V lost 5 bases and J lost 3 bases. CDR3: CASSSRTGGGYEQYF. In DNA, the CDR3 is TGTGCCAGCAGTTCTCGTACAGGGGGAGGCTACGAGCAGTACTTC.

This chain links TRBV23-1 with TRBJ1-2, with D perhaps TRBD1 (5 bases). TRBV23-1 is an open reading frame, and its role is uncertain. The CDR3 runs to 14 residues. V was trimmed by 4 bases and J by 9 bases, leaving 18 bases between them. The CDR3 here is CASSPGLSPKSYTF. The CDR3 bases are TGCGCCAGCAGTCCGGGACTCTCACCGAAGAGCTACACCTTC.

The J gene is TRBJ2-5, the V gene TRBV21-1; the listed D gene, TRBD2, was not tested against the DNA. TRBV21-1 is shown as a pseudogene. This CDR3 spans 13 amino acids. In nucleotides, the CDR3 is TGTGCCAGCAGCAACGTGTACCAAGAGACCCAGTACTTC. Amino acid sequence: CASSNVYQETQYF.

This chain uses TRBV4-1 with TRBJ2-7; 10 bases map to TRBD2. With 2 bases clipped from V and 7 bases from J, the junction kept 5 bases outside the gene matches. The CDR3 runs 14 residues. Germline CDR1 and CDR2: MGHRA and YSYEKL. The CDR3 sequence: CASSQPGLALEQYF. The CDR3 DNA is TGCGCCAGCAGCCAACCGGGACTAGCGCTTGAGCAGTACTTC.